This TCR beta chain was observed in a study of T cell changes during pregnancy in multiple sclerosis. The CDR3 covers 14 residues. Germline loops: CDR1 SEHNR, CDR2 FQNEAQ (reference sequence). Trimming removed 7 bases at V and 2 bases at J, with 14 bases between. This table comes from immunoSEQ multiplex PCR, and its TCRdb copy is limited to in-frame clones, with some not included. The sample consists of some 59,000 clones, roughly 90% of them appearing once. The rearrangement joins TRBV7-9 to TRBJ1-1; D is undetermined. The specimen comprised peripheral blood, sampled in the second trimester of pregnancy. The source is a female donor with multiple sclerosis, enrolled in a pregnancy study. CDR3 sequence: CASTSTGVNTEAFF. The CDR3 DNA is TGTGCCAGCACATCGACCGGGGTTAACACTGAAGCTTTCTTT.